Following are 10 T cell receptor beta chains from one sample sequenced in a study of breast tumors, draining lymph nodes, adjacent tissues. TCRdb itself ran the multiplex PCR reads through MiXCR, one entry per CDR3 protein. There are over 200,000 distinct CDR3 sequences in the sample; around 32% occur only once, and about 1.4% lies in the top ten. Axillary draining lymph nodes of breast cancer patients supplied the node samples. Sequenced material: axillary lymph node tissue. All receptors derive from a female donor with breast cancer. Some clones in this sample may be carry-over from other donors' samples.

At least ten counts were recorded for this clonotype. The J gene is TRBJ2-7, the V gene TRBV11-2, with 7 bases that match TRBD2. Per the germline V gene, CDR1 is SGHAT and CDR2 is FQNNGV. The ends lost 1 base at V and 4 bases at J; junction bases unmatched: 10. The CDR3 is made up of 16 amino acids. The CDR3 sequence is CASSLGSGAGRYEQYF. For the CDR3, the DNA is TGTGCCAGCAGCTTAGGGAGCGGGGCGGGTCGGTACGAGCAGTACTTC.

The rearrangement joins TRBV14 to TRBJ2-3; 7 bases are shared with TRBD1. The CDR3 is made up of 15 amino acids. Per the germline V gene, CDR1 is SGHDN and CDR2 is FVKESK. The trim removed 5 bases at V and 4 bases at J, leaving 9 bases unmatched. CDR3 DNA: TGTGCCAGCAGCGTAGTTAGAGGGGGCCCAGATACGCAGTATTTT. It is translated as CASSVVRGGPDTQYF. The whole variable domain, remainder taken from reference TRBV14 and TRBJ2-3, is EAGVTQFPSHSVIEKGQTVTLRCDPISGHDNLYWYRRVMGKEIKFLLHFVKESKQDESGMPNNRFLAERTGGTYSTLKVQPAELEDSGVYFCASSVVRGGPDTQYFGPGTRLTVL.

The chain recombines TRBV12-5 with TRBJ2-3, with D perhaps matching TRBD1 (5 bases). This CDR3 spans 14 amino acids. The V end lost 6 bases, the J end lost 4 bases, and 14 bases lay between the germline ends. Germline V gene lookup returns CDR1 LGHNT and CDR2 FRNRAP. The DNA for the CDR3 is TGTGCTAGTGGAAGCGACAGCCACTCAGATACGCAGTATTTT. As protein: CASGSDSHSDTQYF.

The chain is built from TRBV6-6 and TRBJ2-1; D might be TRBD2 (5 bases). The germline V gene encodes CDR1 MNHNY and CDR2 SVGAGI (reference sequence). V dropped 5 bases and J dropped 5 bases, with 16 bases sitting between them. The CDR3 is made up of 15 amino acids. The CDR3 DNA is TGTGCCAGCAGTCATTCGACTAACGGGAACAATGAGCAGTTCTTC. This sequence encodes CASSHSTNGNNEQFF.

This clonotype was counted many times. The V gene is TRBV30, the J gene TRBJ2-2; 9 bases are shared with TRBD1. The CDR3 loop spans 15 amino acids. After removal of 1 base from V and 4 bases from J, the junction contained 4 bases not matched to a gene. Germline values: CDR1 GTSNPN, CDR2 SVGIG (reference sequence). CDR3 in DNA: TGTGCCTGGAGTGAGTTACAGGGGGCCACCGGGGAGCTGTTTTTT. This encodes CAWSELQGATGELFF.

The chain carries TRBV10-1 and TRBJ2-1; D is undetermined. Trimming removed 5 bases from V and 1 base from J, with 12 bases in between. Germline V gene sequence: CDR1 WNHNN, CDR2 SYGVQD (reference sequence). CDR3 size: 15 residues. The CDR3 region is CASSLKDDSYNEQFF. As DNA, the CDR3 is TGCGCCAGCAGTCTCAAGGACGATTCCTACAATGAGCAGTTCTTC.

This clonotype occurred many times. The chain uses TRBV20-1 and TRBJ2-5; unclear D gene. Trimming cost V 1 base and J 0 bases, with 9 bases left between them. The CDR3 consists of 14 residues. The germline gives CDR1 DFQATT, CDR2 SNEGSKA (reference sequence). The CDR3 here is CSARGPLNQETQYF. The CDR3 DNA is TGCAGTGCTAGAGGACCCTTAAACCAAGAGACCCAGTACTTC.

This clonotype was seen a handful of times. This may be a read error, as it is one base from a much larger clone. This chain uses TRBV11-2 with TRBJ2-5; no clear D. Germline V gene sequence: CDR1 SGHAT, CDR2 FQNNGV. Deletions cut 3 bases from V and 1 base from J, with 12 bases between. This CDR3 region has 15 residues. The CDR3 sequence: CASSFIPRAQETQYF. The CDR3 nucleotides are TGTGCCAGCAGCTTCATCCCACGGGCCCAAGAGACCCAGTACTTC.

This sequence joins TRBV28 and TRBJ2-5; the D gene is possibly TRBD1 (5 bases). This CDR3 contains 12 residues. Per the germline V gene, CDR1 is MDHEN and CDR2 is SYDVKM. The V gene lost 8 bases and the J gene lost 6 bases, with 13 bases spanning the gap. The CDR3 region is CASSLGAKTQYF. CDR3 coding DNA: TGTGCCAGCTCCCTAGGGGCAAAGACCCAGTACTTC.

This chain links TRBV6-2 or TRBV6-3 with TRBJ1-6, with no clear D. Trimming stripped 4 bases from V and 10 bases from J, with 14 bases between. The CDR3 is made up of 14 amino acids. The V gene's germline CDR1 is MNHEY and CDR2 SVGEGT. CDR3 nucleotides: TGTGCCAGCAGTTTCCGGCAGAACCCATCACCCCTCCACTTT. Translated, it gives CASSFRQNPSPLHF.